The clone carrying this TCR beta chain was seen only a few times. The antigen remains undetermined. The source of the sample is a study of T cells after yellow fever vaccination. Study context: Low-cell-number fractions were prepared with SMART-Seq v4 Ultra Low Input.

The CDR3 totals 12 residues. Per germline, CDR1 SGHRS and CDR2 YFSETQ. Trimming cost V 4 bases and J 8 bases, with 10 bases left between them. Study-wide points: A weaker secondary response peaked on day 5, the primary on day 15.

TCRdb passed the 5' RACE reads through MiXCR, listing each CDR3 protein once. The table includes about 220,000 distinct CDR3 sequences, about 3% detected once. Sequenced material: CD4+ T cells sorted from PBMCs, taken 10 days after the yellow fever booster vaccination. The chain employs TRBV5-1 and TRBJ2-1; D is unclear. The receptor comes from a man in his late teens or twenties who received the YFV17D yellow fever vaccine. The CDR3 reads CASSRGWYEQFF. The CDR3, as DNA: TGCGCCAGCAGCCGTGGATGGTATGAGCAGTTCTTC.